This T cell receptor (beta chain) was profiled in a study of T cell responses to AZD1222 COVID-19 vaccine. This CDR3 spans 14 amino acids. Germline V lookup: CDR1 LNHDA, CDR2 SQIVND (reference sequence). V was pared by 7 bases and J by 2 bases, with 12 bases between. Method: immunoSEQ multiplex PCR; TCRdb's copy keeps in-frame clones and lacks some. The data contain 140,000 to 150,000 clones, 70% to 90% of them seen just once; the ten biggest clones take up around 7.8%. The study, taken as a whole, reports: Spike-wide coverage was observed for vaccine-associated CD4 TCRs, with dominant responses at 160-218 and 743-854. Mostly white British, mostly female donors; authors suggested clonal diversity may be underestimated. Baseline antibody screening turned up just a handful of seropositive AZD1222 recipients. Repertoires in all cases were sampled only once the peak T cell response had passed.

Details on this clone: Its target is not known.

The chain has TRBV19 and TRBJ1-5; the D is unclear. This material consisted of peripheral blood, taken on day 0 of AZD1222 vaccination. The sequence was obtained from an adult in good health. In DNA form, the CDR3 reads TGTGCCAGTACCGCTGTCGGGGGCAATCAGCCCCAGCATTTT. It codes for CASTAVGGNQPQHF.